What follows are 30 T cell receptor beta chains derived from one specimen sequenced in a study of shared clonotypes between healthy human individuals (dated by TCRdb to 2018 to 2020). Receptors were amplified or captured by the immunoSEQ multiplex PCR assay. Entries here come from immuneACCESS through TCRdb and include only in-frame sequences with V and J called. Some clones fail to appear in such tables; in the studies checked, an unresolved V gene covers under half of the shortfall, and the cause of the remainder is unknown. The sample profile shows about 2 million clones; roughly 94% of them were found once. The ten largest clonotypes hold 0.1% to 0.15% of the sample. Source material: naive CD4+ T cells sorted from blood. Sample cell subset or site, as interpreted from the label and publication: CD45RA+ positively selected. Receptors were obtained from a man aged 18-30 years in good health.

The count of this clone is one. The chain carries TRBV11-2 and TRBJ2-3; tentatively, D is TRBD2 (6 bases). Deletions cut 4 bases from V and 0 bases from J, with 11 bases between. Germline V gene lookup returns CDR1 SGHAT and CDR2 FQNNGV. The CDR3 covers 15 residues. The CDR3 coding sequence is TGTGCCAGCAGCTCTCGGGGGAGTAGCACAGATACGCAGTATTTT. Encoded protein: CASSSRGSSTDTQYF.

V gene TRBV6-1 combines with J gene TRBJ2-6; D is unclear. The CDR3 consists of 15 residues. Germline V gene sequence: CDR1 MNHNS, CDR2 SASEGT. The V end was cut by 4 bases, the J end by 0 bases, with 7 bases between. In DNA form, the CDR3 reads TGTGCCAGCAGTGTGGATCTCTCTGGGGCCAACGTCCTGACTTTC. Its translation: CASSVDLSGANVLTF.

The chain recombines TRBV19 with TRBJ2-3, with a tentative D call TRBD1 (5 bases). The length of the CDR3 is 14 residues. Trimming took 6 bases from V and 2 from J, leaving 12 bases between them. CDR1 is LNHDA and CDR2 is SQIVND in the germline V gene (reference sequence). In DNA form, the CDR3 reads TGTGCCAGTAGGGAGCAGGGTGTCACAGATACGCAGTATTTT. Residues: CASREQGVTDTQYF.

The J gene is TRBJ2-2, the V gene TRBV5-1; D assignment may be TRBD1 or TRBD2 (5 bases each). Germline CDR1 is SGHRS and CDR2 is YFSETQ. V lost 4 bases and J lost 0, with 16 bases in between. The CDR3 consists of 17 residues. This CDR3 reads CASSPPGTAANTGELFF. DNA of the CDR3: TGCGCCAGCAGCCCACCCGGGACGGCGGCGAACACCGGGGAGCTGTTTTTT. Full variable domain (missing parts from reference TRBV5-1 and TRBJ2-2): KAGVTQTPRYLIKTRGQQVTLSCSPISGHRSVSWYQQTPGQGLQFLFEYFSETQRNKGNFPGRFSGRQFSNSRSEMNVSTLELGDSALYLCASSPPGTAANTGELFFGEGSRLTVL.

The chain has TRBV6-5 and TRBJ2-2; 9 nucleotides agree with TRBD1. Losses at the gene ends were 2 bases for V and 7 bases for J; bases not matched to a gene: 8. The CDR3 spans 16 residues. Germline loops: CDR1 MNHEY, CDR2 SVGAGI. CDR3 sequence reads: CASSYRTGGKSGELFF. CDR3 DNA: TGTGCCAGCAGTTACCGTACAGGGGGCAAGAGCGGGGAGCTGTTTTTT.

In this sample, this clone turned up once. The chain recombines TRBV21-1 with TRBJ1-1; the DNA was not used to check the table's D call, TRBD1. TRBV21-1 is shown as a pseudogene. The CDR3 extends over 15 amino acids. Here the CDR3 DNA reads TGTGCCAGCAGCAAAGGGGAAGGGGGGAACACTGAAGCTTTCTTT. Residues: CASSKGEGGNTEAFF.

The rearrangement links TRBV19 to TRBJ1-1, with D hard to call. With 7 bases removed from V and 6 bases from J, the gap between germline ends came to 21 bases. The V gene's germline CDR1 is LNHDA and CDR2 SQIVND (reference sequence). The CDR3 covers 15 residues. The CDR3 sequence is CASIPGASGSSEAFF. CDR3 DNA: TGTGCCAGTATTCCCGGAGCGAGCGGGTCCTCTGAAGCTTTCTTT.

This chain joins TRBV5-6 and TRBJ2-7, with no clear D. V was trimmed by 4 bases and J by 0 bases, leaving 14 bases between them. Germline-derived CDR1 and CDR2 are SGHDT and YYEEEE. The CDR3 length is 15 residues. The CDR3 sequence is CASSSLDGYSYEQYF. For the CDR3, the DNA is TGTGCCAGCAGCAGCCTGGACGGATACTCCTACGAGCAGTACTTC.

This chain links TRBV16 with TRBJ2-1; TRBD2 agrees at 12 bases. From germline, CDR1 is KGHSY and CDR2 FQNENV. V lost 0 bases to trimming and J lost 7 bases; unmatched junction nucleotides: 4. The CDR3 has 16 residues. As DNA, the CDR3 is TGTGCCAGCAGCCAATCTGGACTAGCGGGAACTAATGAGCAGTTCTTC. Translating it yields CASSQSGLAGTNEQFF. The whole variable domain, filled in from reference TRBV16 and TRBJ2-1, reads GEEVAQTPKHLVRGEGQKAKLYCAPIKGHSYVFWYQQVLKNEFKFLISFQNENVFDETGMPKERFSAKCLPNSPCSLEIQATKLEDSAVYFCASSQSGLAGTNEQFFGPGTRLTVL.

Details on this clone: Other DNA sequences from this sample encode an identical CDR3 as well. The genes are TRBV30 and TRBJ2-5; D uncertain. V lost 2 bases to trimming and J lost 5 bases, with 6 bases between them. Per germline, CDR1 GTSNPN and CDR2 SVGIG (reference sequence). There are 11 residues in the CDR3. The CDR3 region has the DNA TGTGCCTGGAGTCTCGGGGAGACCCAGTACTTC. Amino acid sequence: CAWSLGETQYF.

About this clone: The sample has other DNA sequences that encode this CDR3 too. This chain uses TRBV19 with TRBJ1-1, with TRBD1 matching over 8 bases. Germline loops: CDR1 LNHDA, CDR2 SQIVND (reference sequence). The CDR3 contains 13 residues. J gave up 1 base and V 6 bases, and 1 base lay outside the gene matches. Written as DNA, the CDR3 is TGTGCCAGTAGCGGACAGGGGAACACTGAAGCTTTCTTT. Translation: CASSGQGNTEAFF.

The chain joins TRBV7-6 to TRBJ1-3; the D is unclear. The CDR3 consists of 13 residues. Germline V gives CDR1 SGHVS, CDR2 FNYEAQ. The germline V and J ends were trimmed by 3 bases and 4 bases, with 7 bases remaining between them. The CDR3 loop reads CASSFPNGNTIYF. The DNA of the CDR3 is TGTGCCAGCAGCTTCCCAAACGGAAACACCATATATTTT.

Points on this clone: Possible read error: a much larger clone is one base away. This rearrangement joins TRBV6-6 to TRBJ1-2; no clear D. This CDR3 has 14 amino acids. Germline CDR1 MNHNY, CDR2 SVGAGI (reference sequence). V dropped 8 bases and J dropped 0 bases, with 13 bases sitting between them. The CDR3: CASEFAGTNYGYTF. The DNA for the CDR3 is TGTGCCAGCGAATTTGCAGGTACTAACTATGGCTACACCTTC.

The chain couples TRBV10-3 to TRBJ2-2; either TRBD1 or TRBD2 may supply D (6 bases each). V was cut by 7 bases and J by 4 bases, with 10 bases left in between. The V gene's germline CDR1 is ENHRY and CDR2 SYGVKD. CDR3 size: 13 residues. The CDR3 region has the DNA TGTGCCATCAACGAGGGGGGCACCGGGGAGCTGTTTTTT. Translating it yields CAINEGGTGELFF.

Here the CDR3 reads CASSADSSKTRTDTQYF. CDR3 nucleotide sequence: TGTGCCAGCAGCGCGGACTCTAGCAAAACACGCACAGATACGCAGTATTTT. The chain links TRBV5-8 to TRBJ2-3, with D possibly matching TRBD2 (5 bases). The CDR3 is made up of 17 amino acids. Germline V gene data show CDR1 as SGHTS and CDR2 as YDEGEE. Trimming took 4 bases from V and 1 from J, leaving 19 bases between them.

The CDR3 loop is CASSRGTGGYEQYF. CDR3 coding DNA: TGTGCCAGCAGTCGAGGGACAGGGGGCTACGAGCAGTACTTC. V usage is TRBV6-1 and J usage is TRBJ2-7, with 11 positions matching TRBD1. After removal of 5 bases from V and 3 bases from J, the junction contained 3 bases not matched to a gene. CDR3 length: 14 amino acids. The germline gives CDR1 MNHNS, CDR2 SASEGT.

For this clone: Other DNA sequences in this sample translate to the same CDR3. The chain carries TRBV7-9 and TRBJ2-3, with D perhaps assigned TRBD1 or TRBD2 (5 bases each). This CDR3 region has 15 residues. The ends were cut back, 5 bases at V and 1 base at J, with 13 bases in the middle. CDR1 is SEHNR, CDR2 FQNEAQ, per germline (reference sequence). The chain's CDR3 is CASSLSLGRTDTQYF. The CDR3 nucleotides are TGTGCCAGCAGCCTTAGTTTGGGACGCACAGATACGCAGTATTTT.

The chain combines TRBV4-1 with TRBJ2-7, with TRBD2 matching 10 bases. This CDR3 has 18 residues. V lost 0 bases and J lost 2; bases outside the gene matches: 10. Germline assignment: CDR1 MGHRA and CDR2 YSYEKL. The CDR3 region has the DNA TGCGCCAGCAGCCAAGATCAGGCTAGCGGGGGCCTCACCTACGAGCAGTACTTC. Amino acid sequence: CASSQDQASGGLTYEQYF.

The chain has TRBV20-1 and TRBJ2-1; maybe TRBD2 (6 bases). Between the trimmed V and J ends, which lost 4 bases and 13 bases, there was a span of 14 bases. The CDR3 sequence is 11 residues long. Looked up from germline, CDR1 is DFQATT and CDR2 is SNEGSKA (reference sequence). The CDR3 spells CSANKSGCQFF. DNA of the CDR3: TGCAGTGCTAACAAGAGCGGGTGTCAGTTCTTC.

This chain uses TRBV19 with TRBJ1-2; D not resolved. The CDR3 is made up of 14 amino acids. V lost 5 bases and J 2 bases, leaving 12 bases between the germline ends. From germline, CDR1 is LNHDA and CDR2 SQIVND (reference sequence). The CDR3 bases are TGTGCCAGTAGTCCCCGGGCCTACAACTATGGCTACACCTTC. Translated: CASSPRAYNYGYTF.

The J gene is TRBJ1-2, the V gene TRBV5-1, with D possibly being TRBD1 (6 bases). The CDR3 length is 16 residues. V dropped 4 bases and J dropped 5 bases, with 21 bases sitting between them. CDR1 is SGHRS, CDR2 YFSETQ, per germline. The CDR3 here is CASSPGAGGAGYGYTF. DNA of the CDR3: TGCGCCAGCAGCCCGGGGGCCGGCGGGGCAGGGTATGGCTACACCTTC.

The rearrangement links TRBV2 to TRBJ2-2; 8 positions match TRBD1. This CDR3 is 16 amino acids long. The junction had 8 bases not matched to a gene; V was cut back by 2 bases and J by 6 bases. The V gene's germline CDR1 is SNHLY and CDR2 FYNNEI. The CDR3 DNA reads TGTGCCAGCAGTGAACAGGGGGCTAATTCCGCCGGGGAGCTGTTTTTT. It yields the protein CASSEQGANSAGELFF. Full variable domain (missing parts from reference TRBV2 and TRBJ2-2): EPEVTQTPSHQVTQMGQEVILRCVPISNHLYFYWYRQILGQKVEFLVSFYNNEISEKSEIFDDQFSVERPDGSNFTLKIRSTKLEDSAMYFCASSEQGANSAGELFFGEGSRLTVL.

V is TRBV6-1 and J is TRBJ1-1; 9 positions agree with TRBD1. The CDR3 covers 14 residues. The germline V gene has CDR1 MNHNS and CDR2 SASEGT. The junction had 5 bases not matched to a gene; V was cut back by 5 bases and J by 4 bases. This CDR3 is CASSPNRGLTEAFF. The CDR3 nucleotides read TGTGCCAGCAGTCCGAACAGGGGGCTCACTGAAGCTTTCTTT.

This clone was found once. V is TRBV6-6 and J is TRBJ1-5; TRBD1 might be the D (5 bases). Germline lookup yields CDR1 MNHNY and CDR2 SVGAGI (reference sequence). This CDR3 is built from 14 residues. Trimming removed 5 bases from V and 1 base from J, with 9 bases in between. The CDR3 coding sequence is TGTGCCAGCAGTCTACGACAGAGCAATCAGCCCCAGCATTTT. Translating it yields CASSLRQSNQPQHF.

V and J are TRBV4-1 and TRBJ2-1, with TRBD2 matching over 8 bases. The CDR3 sequence is 16 residues long. V gave up 4 bases and J gave up 5 bases; unmatched junction bases: 10. CDR1 and CDR2 from the germline V gene are MGHRA and YSYEKL. As DNA, the CDR3 is TGCGCCAGCAGCCGAGCTGGGGCGGGAGGAAACAATGAGCAGTTCTTC. It specifies CASSRAGAGGNNEQFF.

This chain joins TRBV10-3 and TRBJ2-7; 9 nucleotides line up with TRBD2. This CDR3 has 14 residues. Germline lookup yields CDR1 ENHRY and CDR2 SYGVKD. J gave up 2 bases and V 6 bases, and 5 bases lay outside the gene matches. CDR3 region: CAISRSGSPYEQYF. The CDR3 nucleotides are TGTGCCATCAGCCGTAGCGGGAGTCCCTACGAGCAGTACTTC.

The chain uses TRBV7-2 and TRBJ1-5, with TRBD1 matching 9 bases. The CDR3 loop spans 14 amino acids. Trimming at V came to 7 bases and at J to 5 bases, leaving 6 bases not matched to a gene. Germline loops: CDR1 SGHTA, CDR2 FQGNSA. CDR3 sequence: CASTDRGDHQPQHF. DNA for the CDR3: TGTGCCAGCACCGACAGGGGGGACCATCAGCCCCAGCATTTT.

The CDR3 is CASSSQVADEKLFF. The CDR3 coding sequence is TGTGCCAGCAGTTCGCAGGTGGCCGATGAAAAACTGTTTTTT. V is TRBV6-5 and J is TRBJ1-4; D remains unclear. This CDR3 has 14 residues. Germline V gene lookup returns CDR1 MNHEY and CDR2 SVGAGI. The V gene lost 4 bases and the J gene lost 6 bases, with 12 bases spanning the gap.

The V gene is TRBV7-9, the J gene TRBJ2-2, with 9 bases identical to TRBD1. The CDR3 is 16 amino acids. The trim removed 5 bases at V and 0 bases at J, leaving 4 bases unmatched. The germline gives CDR1 SEHNR, CDR2 FQNEAQ (reference sequence). The CDR3 DNA reads TGTGCCAGCAGCCGCCGACAGGGGGCGAACACCGGGGAGCTGTTTTTT. It is translated as CASSRRQGANTGELFF.

The chain employs TRBV5-4 and TRBJ2-1; 7 bases are shared with TRBD1. Germline V gene data show CDR1 as SGHNT and CDR2 as YYREEE (reference sequence). V gave up 3 bases and J gave up 4 bases; unmatched junction bases: 7. The length of the CDR3 is 15 residues. Here the CDR3 reads CASSSPHRGYNEQFF. The CDR3 DNA sequence: TGTGCCAGCAGCTCCCCCCACAGGGGTTACAATGAGCAGTTCTTC.